This TCR beta chain is from a study of response to subunit inactivated influenza vaccine. TCRdb passed the RT-PCR reads through MiXCR, listing each CDR3 protein once. The profile covers a few hundred thousand distinct CDR3 sequences, with roughly a fifth appearing a single time and more than 8.5% taken by the ten largest. In its sample, this clonotype was seen a few times. Its antigen is unidentified. From germline, CDR1 is LGHNA and CDR2 YSLEER. The CDR3 spans 16 residues. The ends were cut back, 0 bases at V and 3 bases at J, with 12 bases in the middle. General study results and limits: The authors offered the suggestion that each seasonal influenza vaccination recruits few new T cells.

The specimen was PBMCs from blood, collected about 20 months after vaccination. The chain links TRBV4-3 to TRBJ2-1; D is unclear. The TCR originated in a man aged 45-69 years who received an inactivated influenza vaccine. CDR3 nucleotide sequence: TGCGCCAGCAGCCAAGAAGGGCAGCCCAACTACAATGAGCAGTTCTTC. Encoded protein: CASSQEGQPNYNEQFF.